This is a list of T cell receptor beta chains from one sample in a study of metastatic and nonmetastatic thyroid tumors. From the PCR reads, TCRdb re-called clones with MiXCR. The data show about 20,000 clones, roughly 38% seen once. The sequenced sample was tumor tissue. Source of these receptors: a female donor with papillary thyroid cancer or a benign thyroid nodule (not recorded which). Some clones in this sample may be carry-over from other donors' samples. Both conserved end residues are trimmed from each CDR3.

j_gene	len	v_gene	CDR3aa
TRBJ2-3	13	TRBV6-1	ASSARLAGPDTQY
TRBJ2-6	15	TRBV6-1	ASNPPGPASGANVLT
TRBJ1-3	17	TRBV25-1	ASRTGQGMFWGSGNTIY
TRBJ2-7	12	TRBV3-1	ASSPTGGGYEQY
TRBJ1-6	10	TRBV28	ASRGVRSPLH
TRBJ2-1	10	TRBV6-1	ASKTGGGEQF
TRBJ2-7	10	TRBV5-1	ASRGTSGEQY
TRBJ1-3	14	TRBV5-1	ASSVGLADSGNTIY
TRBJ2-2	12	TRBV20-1	SASKGVYSGELF
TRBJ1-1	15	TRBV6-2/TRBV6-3	ASSHRTGRERGTEAF
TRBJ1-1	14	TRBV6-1	ASVPKYREGYTEAF
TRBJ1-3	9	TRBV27	ASSFGNTIY
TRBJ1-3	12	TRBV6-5	ASSSVLSGNTIY
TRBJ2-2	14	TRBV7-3	ASSLVRGGSTGELF
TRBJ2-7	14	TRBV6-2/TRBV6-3	ASSYSGGESSYEQY
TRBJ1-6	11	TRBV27	ASSFEPNSPLH
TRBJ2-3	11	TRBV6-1	ASSEDRTGSQY
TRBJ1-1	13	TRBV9	ASSAAGGPGTEAF
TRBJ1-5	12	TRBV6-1	ASSPDRGSQPQH
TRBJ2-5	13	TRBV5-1	ASSPLVGGRETQY
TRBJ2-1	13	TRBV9	ASSVGGGHDREQF
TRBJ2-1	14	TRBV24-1	ATSDRTSGPYNEQF
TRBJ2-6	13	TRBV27	ASSPGGSGANVLT
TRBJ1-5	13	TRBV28	ASSLEGKTIQPQH
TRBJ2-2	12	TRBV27	ASSFSGFTGELF
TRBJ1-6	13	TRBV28	ASSPQGVYNSPLH
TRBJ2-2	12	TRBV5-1	ASLRDMNTGELF
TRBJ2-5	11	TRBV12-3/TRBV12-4	ASSLGQGGTQY
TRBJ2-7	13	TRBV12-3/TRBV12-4	ASSLLTGGSYEQY
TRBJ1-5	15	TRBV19	ASSIPGQKYSNQPQH
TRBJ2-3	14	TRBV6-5	ASSYGSGSGTDTQY
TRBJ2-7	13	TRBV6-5	ASSSSGRAEYEQY
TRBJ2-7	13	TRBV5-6	ASSPGTSGRYEQY
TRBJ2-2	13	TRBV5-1	ASSFGGLNTGELF
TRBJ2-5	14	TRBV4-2	ASSQGTSGGVETQY
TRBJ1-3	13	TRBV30	AWSRTGHSGNTIY
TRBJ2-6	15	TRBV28	ASTLGGAGTGANVLT
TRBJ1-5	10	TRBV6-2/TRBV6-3	ASSYWDQPQH
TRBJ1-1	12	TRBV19	ASSKIGGGTEAF
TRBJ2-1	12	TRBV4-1	ASSQEDRAYEQF
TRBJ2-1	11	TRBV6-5	ASSYEWQGVEF
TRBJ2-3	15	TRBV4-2	ASSQWGGPFSPDTQY
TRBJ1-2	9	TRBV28	ASRHRGGYT
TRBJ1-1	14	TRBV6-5	ASSYLTGPGGTEAF
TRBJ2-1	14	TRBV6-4	ASSERGGDTTNEQF
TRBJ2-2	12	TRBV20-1	SARDWENTGELF
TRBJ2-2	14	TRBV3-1	ASSQEVGGVAGELF
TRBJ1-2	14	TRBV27	ASSLGSGVGNYGYT
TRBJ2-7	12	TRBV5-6	ASSLVGSPYEQY
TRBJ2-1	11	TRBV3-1	ASSPQSYNEQF
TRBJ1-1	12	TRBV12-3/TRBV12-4	ASSSDRVGTEAF
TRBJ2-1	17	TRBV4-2	ASSLARAVLAGGPNEQF
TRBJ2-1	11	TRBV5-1	ASSLCQNNEQF
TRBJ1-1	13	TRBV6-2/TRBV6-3	ASSPYTELNTEAF
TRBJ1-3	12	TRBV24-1	ATSDLNSGNTIY
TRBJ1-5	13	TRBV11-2	ASSLGQGKGQPQH
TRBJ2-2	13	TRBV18	ASSPEGVNTGELF
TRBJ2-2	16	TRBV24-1	ATRGLAGGCSNTGELF
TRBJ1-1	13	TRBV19	ASSRKIPGSTEAF